This TCR beta chain came from a study of shared clonotypes between healthy human individuals. Study results and limitations: Apart from blood, nothing was sampled; tissue repertoires likely differ.

This clone was found once. As yet, its antigen is unknown. Germline V gene sequence: CDR1 ENHRY, CDR2 SYGVKD. This CDR3 region has 17 residues. V was clipped by 4 bases and J by 0 bases; unmatched bases: 11. Repertoires were generated with immunoSEQ multiplex PCR, while TCRdb's copy carries only in-frame clones and drops some. The sample holds around 100,000 clones, approximately 70% seen once. The chain carries TRBV10-3 and TRBJ1-1; 7 bases match TRBD1. The sequence was obtained from a woman aged 30 to 39 in good health. The sample taken for sequencing was memory CD8+ T cells sorted from blood. This sample's subset: CD45RO+ cells pooled with CCR7-negative TemRA cells. The CDR3 here is CAISARDRRYMNTEAFF. The CDR3 coding sequence is TGTGCCATCAGTGCCCGGGACAGAAGATACATGAACACTGAAGCTTTCTTT.